One sample yielded the 25 T cell receptor beta chains listed below, sequenced in a study of CD8 T cells in Susac syndrome. Random hexamers were used to reverse transcribe about 0.45 to 1 ug of RNA. MiXCR, applied by TCRdb to the immunoSEQ multiplex PCR reads, yields one record per CDR3 protein. In the table there are around 77,000 distinct CDR3 sequences, 96% of which are singletons. Sequencing was carried out using CD4+ T cells from PBMCs. These receptors originate from a human donor with multiple sclerosis.

V and J are TRBV4-1 and TRBJ1-5; weak D call: TRBD1 (6 bases). V lost 3 bases and J lost 4, with 7 bases in between. Germline V gives CDR1 MGHRA, CDR2 YSYEKL. This CDR3 is 13 amino acids long. CDR3 region: CASSHDRNQPQHF. The CDR3 DNA sequence: TGCGCCAGCAGCCACGACAGGAATCAGCCCCAGCATTTT.

The chain combines TRBV28 with TRBJ1-5; D is uncertain. The CDR3 has 15 residues. Germline-derived CDR1 and CDR2 are MDHEN and SYDVKM. V was trimmed by 4 bases and J by 6 bases, leaving 16 bases between them. The CDR3 DNA follows: TGTGCCAGCAGTTATCCCGCCAGTTGGGGTCAGCCCCAGCATTTT. This gives the protein CASSYPASWGQPQHF.

The chain carries TRBV7-2 and TRBJ2-2, with D tentatively TRBD2 (6 bases). There are 18 residues in the CDR3. CDR1 is SGHTA and CDR2 is FQGNSA in the germline V gene. The germline V and J ends were trimmed by 0 bases and 1 base, with 15 bases remaining between them. CDR3 protein: CASSLARVGTLNTGELFF. The DNA of the CDR3 is TGTGCCAGCAGCTTAGCGCGGGTGGGGACTTTGAACACCGGGGAGCTGTTTTTT.

The V and J genes are TRBV3-1 and TRBJ1-1; 9 bases are shared with TRBD1. Germline-derived CDR1 and CDR2 are LGHDT and YNNKEL (reference sequence). The CDR3 contains 14 residues. V lost 4 bases to trimming and J lost 3 bases; unmatched junction nucleotides: 3. The CDR3 nucleotides are TGTGCCAGCAGCCCAGGACAGGGGTACACTGAAGCTTTCTTT. Protein product: CASSPGQGYTEAFF.

The V and J genes are TRBV7-9 and TRBJ2-5; maybe TRBD2 (5 bases). Trimming took off 0 bases at V and 4 bases at J, with 15 bases between the two ends. CDR1 is SEHNR, CDR2 FQNEAQ, per germline (reference sequence). This CDR3 contains 16 residues. This CDR3 reads CASSLARTPEGETQYF. The DNA for the CDR3 is TGTGCCAGCAGCTTAGCTAGGACTCCCGAAGGAGAGACCCAGTACTTC. The complete variable domain, with remaining parts taken from reference TRBV7-9 and TRBJ2-5, reads DTGVSQNPRHKITKRGQNVTFRCDPISEHNRLYWYRQTLGQGPEFLTYFQNEAQLEKSRLLSDRFSAERPKGSFSTLEIQRTEQGDSAMYLCASSLARTPEGETQYFGPGTRLLVL.

The V call is TRBV20-1, the J call TRBJ1-5; D gene unclear. V dropped 1 base and J dropped 0 bases, with 7 bases sitting between them. CDR1 is DFQATT and CDR2 is SNEGSKA in the germline V gene (reference sequence). The CDR3 totals 14 residues. CDR3 coding DNA: TGCAGTGCTAGAGCTCCGGTTAGCAATCAGCCCCAGCATTTT. Its translation: CSARAPVSNQPQHF.

This chain uses TRBV7-2 with TRBJ2-1, with no clear D. Trimming removed 5 bases from V and 6 bases from J, with 11 bases in between. This CDR3 has 13 residues. Germline loops: CDR1 SGHTA, CDR2 FQGNSA. The CDR3 DNA follows: TGTGCCAGCAGCCTCTCCCCTCGCAATGAGCAGTTCTTC. It codes for CASSLSPRNEQFF.

The chain recombines TRBV29-1 with TRBJ2-2; D is ambiguous. This CDR3 has 14 amino acids. V was clipped by 7 bases and J by 0 bases, with 12 bases between them. Germline CDR1 SQVTM, CDR2 ANQGSEA. CDR3 bases: TGCAGCGCTGGGTCCCTAACGAACACCGGGGAGCTGTTTTTT. Its protein is CSAGSLTNTGELFF.

The chain combines TRBV28 with TRBJ1-6; D is uncertain. Germline V gene lookup returns CDR1 MDHEN and CDR2 SYDVKM. The CDR3 totals 15 residues. The V gene lost 7 bases and the J gene lost 0 bases, with 10 bases spanning the gap. The CDR3 loop reads CASTIQSSYNSPLHF. Here the CDR3 DNA reads TGTGCCAGCACCATCCAGAGCTCCTATAATTCACCCCTCCACTTT.

The chain recombines TRBV5-1 with TRBJ1-1, with D hard to call. The CDR3 runs 17 residues. Trimming left V 0 bases short and J 2 bases short, with 17 bases between. CDR1 and CDR2 (germline): SGHRS, YFSETQ. The CDR3 reads CASSLGWALGANTEAFF. The CDR3 DNA reads as TGCGCCAGCAGCTTGGGTTGGGCCTTGGGTGCCAACACTGAAGCTTTCTTT.

This chain uses TRBV3-1 with TRBJ1-6; possibly TRBD1 for D (5 bases). The germline V and J ends were trimmed by 0 bases and 10 bases, with 13 bases remaining between them. Germline lookup yields CDR1 LGHDT and CDR2 YNNKEL (reference sequence). CDR3 length: 15 amino acids. As DNA, the CDR3 is TGTGCCAGCAGCCAAGAAGTTGGGACCAACTCACCCCTCCACTTT. This gives the protein CASSQEVGTNSPLHF.

This rearrangement joins TRBV7-6 to TRBJ2-2; D ambiguous. The CDR3 extends over 15 amino acids. Germline loops: CDR1 SGHVS, CDR2 FNYEAQ. Trimming removed 1 base from V and 1 base from J, with 7 bases in between. The CDR3 is CASSLVGRNTGELFF. CDR3 in DNA: TGTGCCAGCAGCTTAGTAGGACGGAACACCGGGGAGCTGTTTTTT.

This sequence joins TRBV29-1 and TRBJ2-5, with 8 nucleotides matching TRBD1. The CDR3 consists of 13 residues. The germline V gene has CDR1 SQVTM and CDR2 ANQGSEA. The V gene end was trimmed by 5 bases and the J gene end by 1 base; junction bases not matched to a gene: 3. This CDR3 reads CSVTGTGQETQYF. The CDR3 nucleotides read TGCAGCGTTACAGGGACAGGCCAAGAGACCCAGTACTTC.

This rearrangement joins TRBV20-1 to TRBJ1-3, with a possible D match to TRBD1 (5 bases). V dropped 6 bases and J dropped 0 bases, with 24 bases sitting between them. In germline, CDR1 is DFQATT, CDR2 SNEGSKA (reference sequence). This CDR3 comprises 18 residues. CDR3 bases: TGCAGTGCAACCCCATATGCCGGGACGGGTATCTCTGGAAACACCATATATTTT. Translated, it gives CSATPYAGTGISGNTIYF.

The chain combines TRBV2 with TRBJ1-2, with no clear D. The CDR3 contains 13 residues. The germline gives CDR1 SNHLY, CDR2 FYNNEI. V lost 3 bases and J lost 1, with 6 bases in between. This CDR3 is CASSEESNYGYTF. As DNA, the CDR3 is TGTGCCAGCAGTGAGGAAAGTAACTATGGCTACACCTTC.

This rearrangement joins TRBV7-9 to TRBJ2-5; TRBD1 matches 8 bases. Germline-derived CDR1 and CDR2 are SEHNR and FQNEAQ (reference sequence). The CDR3 length is 11 residues. The junction had 4 bases not matched to a gene; V was cut back by 11 bases and J by 5 bases. CDR3 protein: CAGQGRETQYF. The DNA of the CDR3 is TGTGCCGGACAGGGCCGGGAGACCCAGTACTTC.

The V gene is TRBV6-5, the J gene TRBJ2-7; tentatively, D is TRBD2 (5 bases). The germline gives CDR1 MNHEY, CDR2 SVGAGI. Trimming left V 7 bases short and J 1 base short, with 14 bases between. The CDR3 extends over 14 amino acids. In DNA, the CDR3 is TGTGCCAGCACCACCTTCCGAGGGTCCTACGAGCAGTACTTC. Translating it yields CASTTFRGSYEQYF.

The CDR3 nucleotides are TGTGCCAGCAGCGTGGGCCAGGGGCCCTACGAGCAGTACTTC. As protein: CASSVGQGPYEQYF. The chain joins TRBV9 to TRBJ2-7; a weak D match, TRBD1 (6 bases). The CDR3 runs 14 residues. The V end was cut by 2 bases, the J end by 2 bases, with 11 bases between. From germline, CDR1 is SGDLS and CDR2 YYNGEE.

This clonotype has a single count. The genes are TRBV21-1 and TRBJ2-1; the table's TRBD1 call for D was not verified on the DNA. TRBV21-1 counts as a pseudogene. This CDR3 is 16 amino acids long. CDR3 loop: CASSKATGQKYNEQFF. In DNA form, the CDR3 reads TGTGCCAGCAGCAAAGCTACGGGACAGAAATACAATGAGCAGTTCTTC.

This clonotype was recorded only once. The chain links TRBV19 to TRBJ2-1; 9 bases line up with TRBD2. The CDR3 covers 18 residues. Germline CDR1 reads LNHDA; CDR2 reads SQIVND (reference sequence). J lost 1 base, V lost 1 base, and 8 bases had no gene match. The DNA for the CDR3 is TGTGCCAGTAGTATAGCAGCTAGCGGGGTGGGTTCCTACAATGAGCAGTTCTTC. Residues: CASSIAASGVGSYNEQFF.

This sequence joins TRBV29-1 and TRBJ1-2, with 10 bases identical to TRBD1. CDR3 length: 14 residues. V dropped 4 bases and J dropped 3; count of bases not matched to a gene: 5. Per the germline V gene, CDR1 is SQVTM and CDR2 is ANQGSEA. This CDR3 is CSVAAGTGDYGYTF. The CDR3 DNA is TGCAGCGTTGCGGCCGGGACAGGGGACTATGGCTACACCTTC.

The V gene is TRBV19, the J gene TRBJ1-4; 7 nucleotides match TRBD1. The germline gives CDR1 LNHDA, CDR2 SQIVND (reference sequence). This CDR3 has 14 amino acids. V was pared by 5 bases and J by 4 bases, with 4 bases of the junction left unmatched. CDR3 residues: CASSPGTVNEKLFF. In DNA, the CDR3 is TGTGCCAGTAGTCCCGGGACAGTTAATGAAAAACTGTTTTTT.

The chain recombines TRBV25-1 with TRBJ1-5; no definite D call. CDR3 length: 14 amino acids. Germline V lookup: CDR1 MGHDK, CDR2 SYGVNS. V lost 3 bases and J 4 bases, leaving 10 bases between the germline ends. Here the CDR3 reads CASSDWTGNQPQHF. CDR3 in DNA: TGTGCCAGCAGTGATTGGACTGGGAATCAGCCCCAGCATTTT.

The genes are TRBV28 and TRBJ1-3; D gene uncertain. The V gene lost 1 base and the J gene lost 2 bases, with 6 bases spanning the gap. The CDR3 runs to 14 residues. CDR1 and CDR2 (germline): MDHEN, SYDVKM. CDR3 region: CASSLSSTGNTIYF. The DNA for the CDR3 is TGTGCCAGCAGTTTATCTTCGACTGGAAACACCATATATTTT. Variable domain in full (rest from reference TRBV28 and TRBJ1-3): DVKVTQSSRYLVKRTGEKVFLECVQDMDHENMFWYRQDPGLGLRLIYFSYDVKMKEKGDIPEGYSVSREKKERFSLILESASTNQTSMYLCASSLSSTGNTIYFGEGSWLTVV.

The genes are TRBV3-1 and TRBJ1-1; D ambiguous. Germline CDR1 and CDR2: LGHDT and YNNKEL (reference sequence). CDR3 size: 14 residues. Deletions cut 1 base from V and 2 bases from J, with 8 bases between. The CDR3 loop reads CASSQGTANTEAFF. The CDR3 DNA reads TGTGCCAGCAGCCAAGGGACTGCTAACACTGAAGCTTTCTTT.